The next 19 T cell receptor beta chains were all read from a single sample in a study of blood T cells in healthy people across ages. Using a J-beta primer mix together with a sample-barcoded 5' primer, a second PCR was run for roughly 7 to 11 cycles. A single record per CDR3 protein comes from TCRdb applying MiXCR to the 5' RACE reads. Of about a million distinct CDR3 sequences listed, around 48% are singletons. Material for sequencing was blood. These receptors were taken from a man aged 25 to 40 in good health.

The rearrangement links TRBV7-9 to TRBJ2-3, with a possible D match to TRBD1 (7 bases). Trimming stripped 4 bases from V and 2 bases from J, with 19 bases between. The CDR3 is made up of 17 amino acids. Looked up from germline, CDR1 is SEHNR and CDR2 is FQNEAQ (reference sequence). DNA for the CDR3: TGTGCCAGCAGCTGGAACCCCCAGGGGGGACCCACAGATACGCAGTATTTT. Protein: CASSWNPQGGPTDTQYF.

The J gene is TRBJ2-4, the V gene TRBV6-1, with D possibly being TRBD2 (7 bases). Trimming pared 5 bases from V and 0 bases from J, leaving 14 bases between. Germline CDR1 reads MNHNS; CDR2 reads SASEGT. The length of the CDR3 is 16 residues. CDR3 bases: TGTGCCAGCAGTTTAAGGGGGGGACTAGCCAAAAACATTCAGTACTTC. Its translation is CASSLRGGLAKNIQYF.

At least ten counts were recorded for this clonotype. This sequence joins TRBV4-2 and TRBJ2-7; 8 nucleotides align to TRBD1. Looked up from germline, CDR1 is LGHNA and CDR2 is YNFKEQ. J was trimmed by 2 bases and V by 0 bases; bases with no gene match: 3. The CDR3 totals 15 residues. The CDR3 DNA reads TGTGCCAGCAGCCAAGATCCGACAGGGGCCTACGAGCAGTACTTC. Its translation is CASSQDPTGAYEQYF.

This clonotype was detected only a few times. V is TRBV11-3 and J is TRBJ2-5; 9 bases agree with TRBD2. The germline V gene has CDR1 SGHNT and CDR2 YENEEA. The CDR3 runs 16 residues. Unmatched junction bases numbered 9, after V lost 4 bases and J lost 3 bases. The CDR3: CASSSGAAGGEETQYF. The CDR3 DNA reads TGTGCCAGCAGCTCTGGTGCAGCGGGGGGAGAAGAGACCCAGTACTTC.

The chain carries TRBV25-1 and TRBJ2-2; D might be TRBD1 or TRBD2, each matching 5 bases. CDR1 and CDR2 (germline): MGHDK, SYGVNS. The V gene lost 1 base and the J gene lost 0 bases, with 12 bases spanning the gap. There are 17 residues in the CDR3. CDR3 in amino acids: CASSELGRKSNTGELFF. CDR3 nucleotide sequence: TGTGCCAGCAGTGAATTGGGACGGAAATCGAACACCGGGGAGCTGTTTTTT.

This chain uses TRBV5-6 with TRBJ1-2, with D tentatively TRBD1 (5 bases). Deletions cut 5 bases from V and 7 bases from J, with 15 bases between. CDR1 is SGHDT, CDR2 YYEEEE, per germline. The CDR3 sequence is 13 residues long. The CDR3: CASRDWERGGYTF. The CDR3 bases are TGTGCCAGCAGGGATTGGGAGAGGGGTGGCTACACCTTC.

This clonotype was seen more than once but under ten times. This chain uses TRBV6-1 with TRBJ1-2; perhaps TRBD1 as D (5 bases). Trimming stripped 6 bases from V and 6 bases from J, with 14 bases between. From germline, CDR1 is MNHNS and CDR2 SASEGT. This CDR3 has 13 amino acids. The CDR3 reads CASSREWGNGYTF. The CDR3 DNA is TGTGCCAGCAGCCGCGAGTGGGGGAATGGCTACACCTTC.

The rearrangement uses TRBV7-2 and TRBJ2-3; 8 bases map to TRBD2. The CDR3 extends over 12 amino acids. The V gene end was trimmed by 2 bases and the J gene end by 14 bases; junction bases not matched to a gene: 6. Germline V CDR1 and CDR2: SGHTA, FQGNSA. The CDR3 sequence: CASSLRGREGYF. The DNA for the CDR3 is TGTGCCAGCAGCTTACGGGGCCGGGAGGGGTATTTT.

The V call is TRBV6-1, the J call TRBJ1-1; D is undetermined. The V end was cut by 6 bases, the J end by 0 bases, with 23 bases between. Germline CDR1 and CDR2: MNHNS and SASEGT. The CDR3 contains 18 residues. The CDR3 here is CASSSQRVVPNMNTEAFF. CDR3 nucleotide sequence: TGTGCCAGCAGCTCCCAGAGGGTCGTACCTAATATGAACACTGAAGCTTTCTTT.

There are a few counts of this clonotype. J is TRBJ1-1 and V is TRBV29-1; D call uncertain. The V end lost 2 bases, the J end lost 7 bases, and 8 bases lay between the germline ends. The CDR3 runs to 11 residues. Germline CDR1 and CDR2: SQVTM and ANQGSEA. CDR3 DNA sequence: TGCAGCGTTGAAATCGGACTTGAAGCTTTCTTT. Translation: CSVEIGLEAFF.

The chain carries TRBV20-1 and TRBJ1-2; 7 bases match TRBD1. The CDR3 runs 13 residues. V was pared by 6 bases and J by 1 base, with 5 bases of the junction left unmatched. From germline, CDR1 is DFQATT and CDR2 SNEGSKA (reference sequence). This chain's CDR3 is CSAGDRDNYGYTF. In DNA form, the CDR3 reads TGCAGTGCAGGTGACAGGGATAACTATGGCTACACCTTC.

This clonotype was counted ten times or more. The rearrangement links TRBV20-1 to TRBJ1-2; TRBD1 matches at 9 bases. Germline V gives CDR1 DFQATT, CDR2 SNEGSKA (reference sequence). The trim removed 3 bases at V and 4 bases at J, leaving 12 bases unmatched. The CDR3 is 16 amino acids. The CDR3 coding sequence is TGCAGTGCTAGCCACACCGAGACAGGGGGGGGCTATGGCTACACCTTC. Its translation is CSASHTETGGGYGYTF.

This rearrangement joins TRBV9 to TRBJ2-1; 9 bases are shared with TRBD2. The CDR3 contains 16 residues. J was trimmed by 9 bases and V by 3 bases; bases with no gene match: 13. Germline V lookup: CDR1 SGDLS, CDR2 YYNGEE. The CDR3 sequence is CASSEWEVAGVLEQFF. DNA for the CDR3: TGTGCCAGCAGCGAATGGGAGGTAGCGGGGGTACTTGAGCAGTTCTTC.

V and J are TRBV3-1 and TRBJ2-5; D gene uncertain. With 5 bases removed from V and 5 bases from J, the gap between germline ends came to 12 bases. The CDR3 has 13 residues. Germline CDR1 reads LGHDT; CDR2 reads YNNKEL (reference sequence). The DNA for the CDR3 is TGTGCCAGCAGCTCGTACGGCCATGAGACCCAGTACTTC. Translated: CASSSYGHETQYF.

This rearrangement joins TRBV29-1 to TRBJ2-7, with TRBD2 matching 13 bases. The germline CDR1 and CDR2 sequences are SQVTM and ANQGSEA. Unmatched junction bases numbered 16, after V lost 6 bases and J lost 2 bases. This CDR3 has 18 amino acids. The chain's CDR3 is CSVGLLTSGGPRTYEQYF. In nucleotides, the CDR3 is TGCAGCGTGGGCCTCTTGACTAGCGGGGGGCCGAGAACCTACGAGCAGTACTTC.

This sequence joins TRBV30 and TRBJ1-2; weak D call: TRBD1 (5 bases). This CDR3 is built from 12 residues. V was shortened by 5 bases and J by 4 bases, with 11 bases between the two germline ends. In germline, CDR1 is GTSNPN, CDR2 SVGIG (reference sequence). CDR3 loop: CAWWGGSYGYTF. The CDR3 bases are TGTGCCTGGTGGGGGGGTAGCTATGGCTACACCTTC.

The chain links TRBV29-1 to TRBJ2-1, with 8 bases fitting TRBD1. The CDR3 is 16 residues long. V lost 3 bases to trimming and J lost 2 bases; unmatched junction nucleotides: 9. The germline V gene encodes CDR1 SQVTM and CDR2 ANQGSEA. As DNA, the CDR3 is TGCAGCGTTGATCGGGGACAGGTTGTCCCCTACAATGAGCAGTTCTTC. Amino acid sequence: CSVDRGQVVPYNEQFF.

In this sample, this clonotype turned up a few times. Here the CDR3 DNA reads TGTGCCAGCAGCCGGGGGATCTACAAGGACAATGAGCAGTTCTTC. Translated: CASSRGIYKDNEQFF. The chain carries TRBV7-2 and TRBJ2-1, with D maybe TRBD2 (6 bases). Per germline, CDR1 SGHTA and CDR2 FQGNSA. CDR3 length: 15 residues. The V and J ends lost 5 bases and 5 bases respectively, with 16 bases between them.

The chain couples TRBV9 to TRBJ2-3, with 8 positions matching TRBD2. Looked up from germline, CDR1 is SGDLS and CDR2 is YYNGEE. The CDR3 runs 17 residues. V dropped 6 bases and J dropped 4; count of bases not matched to a gene: 16. The CDR3 loop is CASNVRGGADLADTQYF. The CDR3 DNA reads as TGTGCCAGCAACGTCCGGGGGGGAGCGGATCTGGCAGATACGCAGTATTTT. Filled out from reference TRBV9 and TRBJ2-3, the complete variable domain reads DSGVTQTPKHLITATGQRVTLRCSPRSGDLSVYWYQQSLDQGLQFLIQYYNGEERAKGNILERFSAQQFPDLHSELNLSSLELGDSALYFCASNVRGGADLADTQYFGPGTRLTVL.